One sample yielded the 18 T cell receptor beta chains listed below, sequenced in a study of T cell responses to AZD1222 COVID-19 vaccine. Data came from immunoSEQ multiplex PCR; TCRdb stores just in-frame clones and leaves some out. Seen here are more than 70,000 clones, 70% to 90% observed once, and the top ten hold about 13%. The sample consisted of peripheral blood, taken on day 0 of AZD1222 vaccination. These TCRs come from an adult in good health.

The V call is TRBV5-4, the J call TRBJ2-1, with D perhaps TRBD2 (5 bases). V lost 4 bases to trimming and J lost 5 bases, with 13 bases between them. This CDR3 comprises 14 residues. Germline CDR1 SGHNT, CDR2 YYREEE (reference sequence). For the CDR3, the DNA is TGTGCCAGCAGCCCCCGAGTCGGGAACAATGAGCAGTTCTTC. Residues: CASSPRVGNNEQFF.

CDR3 nucleotide sequence: TGTGCCAGCAGACCTGGGGCGGGGGCCAACGAGAGCTCCTACAATGAGCAGTTCTTC. Encoded protein: CASRPGAGANESSYNEQFF. V is TRBV11-2 and J is TRBJ2-1; a possible D gene is TRBD2 (7 bases). This CDR3 is built from 19 residues. The ends were cut back, 6 bases at V and 0 bases at J, with 24 bases in the middle. Germline-derived CDR1 and CDR2 are SGHAT and FQNNGV.

The chain combines TRBV5-6 with TRBJ2-7; tentative D call: TRBD2 (5 bases). This CDR3 region has 13 residues. Germline-derived CDR1 and CDR2 are SGHDT and YYEEEE. V was clipped by 0 bases and J by 3 bases, with 7 bases between them. The CDR3 is CASSLAGLYEQYF. CDR3 in DNA: TGTGCCAGCAGCTTGGCAGGACTCTACGAGCAGTACTTC.

This sequence joins TRBV6-2 or TRBV6-3 and TRBJ1-6, with a weak D call TRBD1 (5 bases). CDR3 length: 14 residues. Trimming cost V 6 bases and J 3 bases, with 9 bases left between them. CDR1 and CDR2 from the germline V gene are MNHEY and SVGEGT. DNA of the CDR3: TGTGCCAGCAGCTCGACAGACTATAATTCACCCCTCCACTTT. It codes for CASSSTDYNSPLHF.

A word on this clone: The junction departs from the called germline gene at one end, perhaps through a read error. The genes are TRBV3-1 (or the pseudogene TRBV3-2) and TRBJ1-1; no firm D call. In germline, CDR1 is LGHDT, CDR2 YNNKEL (reference sequence). The CDR3 runs 14 residues. The DNA for the CDR3 is TGTGCCAGCGGCCACCGTGGGTGGTACACTGAAGCTTTCTTT. Protein sequence: CASGHRGWYTEAFF.

The chain links TRBV12-3 or TRBV12-4 to TRBJ1-1, with D unresolved. V lost 2 bases and J lost 5, with 9 bases in between. The CDR3 covers 13 residues. The CDR3 here is CASSLRVGTEAFF. The CDR3 DNA reads TGTGCCAGCAGTTTACGGGTTGGGACTGAAGCTTTCTTT.

The CDR3 sequence: CASSPRLAGGLTYEQYF. The CDR3 DNA sequence: TGTGCCAGCAGCCCCCGACTAGCGGGGGGCCTCACCTACGAGCAGTACTTC. V is TRBV5-4 and J is TRBJ2-7, with 13 bases that match TRBD2. Trimming removed 4 bases from V and 2 bases from J; junction bases left unmatched: 9. The CDR3 spans 17 residues. CDR1 and CDR2 (germline): SGHNT, YYREEE (reference sequence).

This clone was recorded once. The V call is TRBV27, the J call TRBJ1-6; D ambiguous. Trimming cost V 6 bases and J 0 bases, with 15 bases left between them. The CDR3 extends over 17 amino acids. Per germline, CDR1 MNHEY and CDR2 SMNVEV (reference sequence). The CDR3, as DNA: TGTGCCAGCAGCCTAAGCTGGGCCGTCTCCTATAATTCACCCCTCCACTTT. This encodes CASSLSWAVSYNSPLHF.

The chain carries TRBV10-1 and TRBJ1-2; D is unresolved. Trimming pared 5 bases from V and 5 bases from J, leaving 15 bases between. The CDR3 extends over 14 amino acids. CDR1 and CDR2 (germline): WNHNN, SYGVQD (reference sequence). The CDR3 protein is CASSLSGRPYGYTF. Written as DNA, the CDR3 is TGCGCCAGCAGTCTCTCCGGGAGACCATATGGCTACACCTTC.

The rearrangement uses TRBV18 and TRBJ1-2; D is undetermined. Trimming took off 2 bases at V and 2 bases at J, with 6 bases between the two ends. The CDR3 has 13 amino acids. Germline lookup yields CDR1 KGHSH and CDR2 LQKENI. DNA for the CDR3: TGTGCCAGCTCACCAGACGGGAACTATGGCTACACCTTC. It codes for CASSPDGNYGYTF.

This chain links TRBV4-3 with TRBJ2-2; D uncertain. Trimming took 0 bases from V and 2 from J, leaving 10 bases between them. The CDR3 covers 16 residues. Germline CDR1 is LGHNA and CDR2 is YSLEER. DNA of the CDR3: TGCGCCAGCAGCCAAGATCGGTCCCTTAACACCGGGGAGCTGTTTTTT. Amino acid sequence: CASSQDRSLNTGELFF.

This chain uses TRBV4-3 with TRBJ1-1, with D hard to call. Germline V CDR1 and CDR2: LGHNA, YSLEER. Trimming took 2 bases from V and 1 from J, leaving 5 bases between them. The CDR3 loop spans 13 amino acids. This CDR3 is CASSQNGNTEAFF. The CDR3 nucleotides are TGCGCCAGCAGCCAAAACGGGAACACTGAAGCTTTCTTT.

The chain uses TRBV7-2 and TRBJ2-7; 12 bases fit TRBD2. The germline V gene encodes CDR1 SGHTA and CDR2 FQGNSA. The V gene end was trimmed by 2 bases and the J gene end by 4 bases; junction bases not matched to a gene: 6. The CDR3 length is 16 residues. The chain's CDR3 is CASSLLAGGPGYEQYF. The CDR3 nucleotides read TGTGCCAGCAGCTTACTAGCGGGGGGGCCGGGGTACGAGCAGTACTTC.

This clone was seen once. The chain joins TRBV7-8 to TRBJ2-6, with D unclear. V was clipped by 5 bases and J by 3 bases, with 20 bases between them. Germline V gives CDR1 SGHVS, CDR2 FQNEAQ. This CDR3 is built from 18 residues. CDR3 sequence: CASSPQILWVVGANVLTF. The DNA of the CDR3 is TGTGCCAGCAGCCCCCAGATCCTTTGGGTTGTTGGGGCCAACGTCCTGACTTTC.

The chain employs TRBV7-2 and TRBJ2-7, with D hard to call. The CDR3 length is 14 residues. Germline V gene sequence: CDR1 SGHTA, CDR2 FQGNSA. Deletions cut 1 base from V and 0 bases from J, with 7 bases between. As DNA, the CDR3 is TGTGCCAGCAGCTTAGTTGGTAACTCCTACGAGCAGTACTTC. It translates to CASSLVGNSYEQYF.

The CDR3 coding sequence is TGTGCCAGCAGTGAGACTTTTACCCAGGGGAATGAAGCTTTCTTT. Translating it yields CASSETFTQGNEAFF. The chain employs TRBV2 and TRBJ1-1, with TRBD1 as a possible D gene (6 bases). The ends were cut back, 3 bases at V and 7 bases at J, with 18 bases in the middle. The CDR3 extends over 15 amino acids. The germline V gene encodes CDR1 SNHLY and CDR2 FYNNEI.

This clone showed up just once. This chain links TRBV6-6 with TRBJ1-2; D perhaps matches TRBD1 (5 bases). Germline lookup yields CDR1 MNHNY and CDR2 SVGAGI (reference sequence). The CDR3 has 14 residues. Trimming removed 6 bases at V and 8 bases at J, with 19 bases between. CDR3 coding DNA: TGTGCCAGCAGCCAGAGTCGGGACTCTTGGGGCTACACCTTC. Translation gives CASSQSRDSWGYTF.

This sequence joins TRBV19 and TRBJ2-7, with D possibly being TRBD1 (6 bases). The length of the CDR3 is 14 residues. V was trimmed by 0 bases and J by 3 bases, leaving 9 bases between them. Per germline, CDR1 LNHDA and CDR2 SQIVND (reference sequence). CDR3 sequence: CASSIDVQGYEQYF. In nucleotides, the CDR3 is TGTGCCAGTAGTATAGATGTACAGGGCTACGAGCAGTACTTC.